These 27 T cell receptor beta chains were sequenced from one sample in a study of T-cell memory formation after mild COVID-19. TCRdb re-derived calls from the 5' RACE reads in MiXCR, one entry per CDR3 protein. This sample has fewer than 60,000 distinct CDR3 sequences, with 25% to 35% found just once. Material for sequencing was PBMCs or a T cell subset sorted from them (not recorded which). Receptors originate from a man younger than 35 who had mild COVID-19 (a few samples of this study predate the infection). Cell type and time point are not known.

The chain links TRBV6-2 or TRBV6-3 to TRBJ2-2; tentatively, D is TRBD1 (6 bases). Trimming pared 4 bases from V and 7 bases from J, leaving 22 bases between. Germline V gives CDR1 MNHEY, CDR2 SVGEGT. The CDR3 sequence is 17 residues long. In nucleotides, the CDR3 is TGTGCCAGCAGTTCCTATCACAGGGATATCGGCGGCGGGGAGCTGTTTTTT. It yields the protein CASSSYHRDIGGGELFF.

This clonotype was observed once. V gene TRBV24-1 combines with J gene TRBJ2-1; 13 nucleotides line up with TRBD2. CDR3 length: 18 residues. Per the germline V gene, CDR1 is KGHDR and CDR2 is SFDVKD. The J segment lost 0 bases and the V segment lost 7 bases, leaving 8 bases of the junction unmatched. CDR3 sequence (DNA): TGTGCCACCAGCGGGGAGACTAGCGGGGGGTCCTCCTACAATGAGCAGTTCTTC. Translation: CATSGETSGGSSYNEQFF.

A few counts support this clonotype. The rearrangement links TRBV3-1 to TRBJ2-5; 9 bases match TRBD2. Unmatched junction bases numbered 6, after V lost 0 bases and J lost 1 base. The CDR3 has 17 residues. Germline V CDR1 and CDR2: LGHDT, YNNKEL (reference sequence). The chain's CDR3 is CASSQDLRGGFQETQYF. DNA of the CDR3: TGTGCCAGCAGCCAAGATCTGCGGGGGGGATTCCAAGAGACCCAGTACTTC.

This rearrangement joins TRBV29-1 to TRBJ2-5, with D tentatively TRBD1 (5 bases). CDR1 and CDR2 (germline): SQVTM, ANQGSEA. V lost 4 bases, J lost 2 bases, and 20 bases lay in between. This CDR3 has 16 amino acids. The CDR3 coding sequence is TGCAGCGTTGTCTACTACGACAGCAAAGTACAAGAGACCCAGTACTTC. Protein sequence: CSVVYYDSKVQETQYF.

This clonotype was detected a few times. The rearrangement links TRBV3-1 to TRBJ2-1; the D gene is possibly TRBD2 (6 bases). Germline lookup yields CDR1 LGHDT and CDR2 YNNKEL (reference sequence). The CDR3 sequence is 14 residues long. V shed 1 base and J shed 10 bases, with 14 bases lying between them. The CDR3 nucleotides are TGTGCCAGCAGCCAAGTCCGCGGGACTCGGGAGCAGTTCTTC. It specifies CASSQVRGTREQFF.

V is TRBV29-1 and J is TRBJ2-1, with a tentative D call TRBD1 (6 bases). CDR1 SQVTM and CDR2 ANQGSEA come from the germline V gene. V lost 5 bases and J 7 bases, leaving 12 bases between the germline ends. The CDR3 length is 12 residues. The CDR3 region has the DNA TGCAGCGTTAACAGGGAGTCAAATGAGCAGTTCTTC. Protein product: CSVNRESNEQFF.

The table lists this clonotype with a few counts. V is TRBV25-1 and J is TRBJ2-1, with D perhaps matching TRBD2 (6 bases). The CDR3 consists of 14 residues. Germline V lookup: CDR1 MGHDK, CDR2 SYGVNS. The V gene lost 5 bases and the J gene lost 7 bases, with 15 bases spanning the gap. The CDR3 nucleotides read TGTGCCAGCAGTTACTCAGCGGGCTGGAATGAGCAGTTCTTC. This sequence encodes CASSYSAGWNEQFF.

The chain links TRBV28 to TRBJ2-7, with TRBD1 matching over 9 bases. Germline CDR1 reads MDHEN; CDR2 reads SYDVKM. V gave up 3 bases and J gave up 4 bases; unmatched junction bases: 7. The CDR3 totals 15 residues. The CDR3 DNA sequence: TGTGCCAGCAGTTTCAGGGACAGGGAGACGTACGAGCAGTACTTC. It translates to CASSFRDRETYEQYF.

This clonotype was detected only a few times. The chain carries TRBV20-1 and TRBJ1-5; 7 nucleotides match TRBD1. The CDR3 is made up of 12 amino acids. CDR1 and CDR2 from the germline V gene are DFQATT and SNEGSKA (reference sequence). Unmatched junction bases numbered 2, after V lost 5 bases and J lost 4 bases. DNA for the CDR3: TGCAGTGCTCGACAGGGTAATCAGCCCCAGCATTTT. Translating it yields CSARQGNQPQHF.

The CDR3 bases are TGCGCCAGCAGCTTGGGAGCAGGGGGCAGCACAGATACGCAGTATTTT. This gives the protein CASSLGAGGSTDTQYF. The rearrangement links TRBV5-1 to TRBJ2-3, with 8 bases aligning to TRBD1. Germline trimming cut 0 bases from V and 0 bases from J; bases unmatched to any gene: 3. The CDR3 covers 16 residues. Per the germline V gene, CDR1 is SGHRS and CDR2 is YFSETQ.

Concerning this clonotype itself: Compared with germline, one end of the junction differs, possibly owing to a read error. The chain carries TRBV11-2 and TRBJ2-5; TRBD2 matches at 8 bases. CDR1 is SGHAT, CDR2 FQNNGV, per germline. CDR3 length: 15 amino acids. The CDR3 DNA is TGTGCCAGCAGTTTAGCGGGATACGGAAAAGAGACCCAGTACTTC. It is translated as CASSLAGYGKETQYF.

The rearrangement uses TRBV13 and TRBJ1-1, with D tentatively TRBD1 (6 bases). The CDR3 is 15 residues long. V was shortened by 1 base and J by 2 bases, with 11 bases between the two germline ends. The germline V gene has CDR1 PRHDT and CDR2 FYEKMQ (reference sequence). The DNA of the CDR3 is TGTGCCAGCAGCTTAGAGGGGGACGGAAACACTGAAGCTTTCTTT. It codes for CASSLEGDGNTEAFF.

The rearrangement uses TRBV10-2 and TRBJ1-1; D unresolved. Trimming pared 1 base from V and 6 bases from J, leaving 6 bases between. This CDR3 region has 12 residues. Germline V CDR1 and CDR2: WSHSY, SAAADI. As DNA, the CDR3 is TGCGCCAGCAGTGAGTACCCCCCTGAAGCTTTCTTT. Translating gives CASSEYPPEAFF.

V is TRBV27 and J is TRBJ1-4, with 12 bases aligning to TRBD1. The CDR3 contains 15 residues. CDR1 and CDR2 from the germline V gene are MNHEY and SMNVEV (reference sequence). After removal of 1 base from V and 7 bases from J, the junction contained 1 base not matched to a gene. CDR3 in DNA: TGTGCCAGCAGTTTATGGGGACAGGGGGCTGAAAAACTGTTTTTT. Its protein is CASSLWGQGAEKLFF.

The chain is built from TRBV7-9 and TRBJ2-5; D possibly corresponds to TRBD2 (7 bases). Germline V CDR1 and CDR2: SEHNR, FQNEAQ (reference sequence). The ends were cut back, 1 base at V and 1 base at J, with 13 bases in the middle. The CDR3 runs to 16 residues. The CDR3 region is CASSLGGGLTQETQYF. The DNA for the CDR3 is TGTGCCAGCAGCTTAGGGGGGGGCCTAACCCAAGAGACCCAGTACTTC. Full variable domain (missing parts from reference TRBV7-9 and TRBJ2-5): DTGVSQNPRHKITKRGQNVTFRCDPISEHNRLYWYRQTLGQGPEFLTYFQNEAQLEKSRLLSDRFSAERPKGSFSTLEIQRTEQGDSAMYLCASSLGGGLTQETQYFGPGTRLLVL.

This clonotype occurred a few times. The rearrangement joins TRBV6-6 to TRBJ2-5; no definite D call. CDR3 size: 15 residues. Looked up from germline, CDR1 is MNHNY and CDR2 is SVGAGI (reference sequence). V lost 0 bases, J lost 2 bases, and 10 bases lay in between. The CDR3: CASSYSVVGQETQYF. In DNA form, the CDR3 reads TGTGCCAGCAGTTACTCGGTCGTGGGACAAGAGACCCAGTACTTC.

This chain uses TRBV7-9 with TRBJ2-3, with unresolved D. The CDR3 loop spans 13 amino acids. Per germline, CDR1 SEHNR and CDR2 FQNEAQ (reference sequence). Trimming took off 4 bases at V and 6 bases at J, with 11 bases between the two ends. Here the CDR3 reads CASSSLPGDTQYF. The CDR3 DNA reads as TGTGCCAGCAGCTCGCTGCCCGGGGATACGCAGTATTTT.

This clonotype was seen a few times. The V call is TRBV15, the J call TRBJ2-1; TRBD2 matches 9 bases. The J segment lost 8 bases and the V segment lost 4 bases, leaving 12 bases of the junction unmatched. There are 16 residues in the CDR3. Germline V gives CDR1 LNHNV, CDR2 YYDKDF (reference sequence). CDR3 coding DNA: TGTGCCACCAGCATCCTAGCGGGGTCGGCTAAGGATGAGCAGTTCTTC. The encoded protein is CATSILAGSAKDEQFF.

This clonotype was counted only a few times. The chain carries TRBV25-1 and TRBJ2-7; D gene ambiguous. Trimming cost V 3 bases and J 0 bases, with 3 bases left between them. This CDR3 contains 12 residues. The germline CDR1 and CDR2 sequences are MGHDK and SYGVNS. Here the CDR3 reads CASSDSSYEQYF. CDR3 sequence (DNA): TGTGCCAGCAGTGACAGCTCCTACGAGCAGTACTTC.

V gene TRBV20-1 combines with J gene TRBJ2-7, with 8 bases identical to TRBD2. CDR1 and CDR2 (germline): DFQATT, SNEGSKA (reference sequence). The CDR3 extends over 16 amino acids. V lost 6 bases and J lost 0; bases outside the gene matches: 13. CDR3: CSAPPVGSGSSYEQYF. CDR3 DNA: TGCAGTGCCCCCCCCGTGGGGAGCGGGAGCTCCTACGAGCAGTACTTC.

The CDR3 is CASSLDGLQSTDTQYF. Written as DNA, the CDR3 is TGTGCCAGCAGCTTGGACGGGCTACAGAGCACAGATACGCAGTATTTT. The chain couples TRBV5-8 to TRBJ2-3, with D uncertain. V lost 0 bases to trimming and J lost 0 bases, with 11 bases between them. This CDR3 is 16 amino acids long. In germline, CDR1 is SGHTS, CDR2 YDEGEE.

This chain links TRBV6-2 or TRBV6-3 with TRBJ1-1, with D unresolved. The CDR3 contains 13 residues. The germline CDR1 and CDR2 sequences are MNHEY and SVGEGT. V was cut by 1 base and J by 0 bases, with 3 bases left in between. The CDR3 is CASSYYVNTEAFF. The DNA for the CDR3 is TGTGCCAGCAGTTACTACGTGAACACTGAAGCTTTCTTT.

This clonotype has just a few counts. CDR3 loop: CASSSRGFANTGELFF. The DNA for the CDR3 is TGTGCCAGCAGCTCCCGTGGATTCGCGAACACCGGGGAGCTGTTTTTT. The chain is built from TRBV6-2 or TRBV6-3 and TRBJ2-2; D is ambiguous. The CDR3 contains 16 residues. Germline assignment: CDR1 MNHEY and CDR2 SVGEGT. Trimming took 6 bases from V and 0 from J, leaving 14 bases between them.

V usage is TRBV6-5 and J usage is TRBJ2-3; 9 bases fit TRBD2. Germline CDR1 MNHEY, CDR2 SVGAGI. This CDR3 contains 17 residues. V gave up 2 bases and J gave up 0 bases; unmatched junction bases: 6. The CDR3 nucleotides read TGTGCCAGCAGTTACCCTAATAGCGGGGGAAGCACAGATACGCAGTATTTT. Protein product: CASSYPNSGGSTDTQYF.

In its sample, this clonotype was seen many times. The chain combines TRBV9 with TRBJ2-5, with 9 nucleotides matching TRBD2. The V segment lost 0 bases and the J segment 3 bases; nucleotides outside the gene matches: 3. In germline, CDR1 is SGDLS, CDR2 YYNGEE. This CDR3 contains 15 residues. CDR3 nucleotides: TGTGCCAGCAGCGTAGGGACTAGCGATAAAGAGACCCAGTACTTC. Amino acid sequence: CASSVGTSDKETQYF.

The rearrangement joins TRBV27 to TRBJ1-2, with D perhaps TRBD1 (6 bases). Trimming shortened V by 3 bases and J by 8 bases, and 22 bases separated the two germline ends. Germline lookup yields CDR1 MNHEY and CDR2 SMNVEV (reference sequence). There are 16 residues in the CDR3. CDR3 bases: TGTGCCAGCAGTTTGCTAGCCGCCTGGGGGGCTGAGGGCTACACCTTC. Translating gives CASSLLAAWGAEGYTF.

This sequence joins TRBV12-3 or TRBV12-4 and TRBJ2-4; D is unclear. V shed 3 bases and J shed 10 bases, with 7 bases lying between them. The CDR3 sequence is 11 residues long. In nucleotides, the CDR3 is TGTGCCAGCAGTTTCGAACAGATTCAGTACTTC. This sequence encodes CASSFEQIQYF.